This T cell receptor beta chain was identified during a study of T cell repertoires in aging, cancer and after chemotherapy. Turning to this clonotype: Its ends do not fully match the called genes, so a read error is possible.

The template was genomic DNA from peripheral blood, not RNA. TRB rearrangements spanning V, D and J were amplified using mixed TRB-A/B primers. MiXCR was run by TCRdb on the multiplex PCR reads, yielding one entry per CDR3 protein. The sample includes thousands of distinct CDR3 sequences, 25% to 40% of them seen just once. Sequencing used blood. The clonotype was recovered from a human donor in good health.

DNA of the CDR3: TGCGCCAGCAGCCAGAAGGACACCTACACAGATACGCAGTATTTT. It codes for CASSQKDTYTDTQYF. This chain joins TRBV5-4 and TRBJ2-3, with D possibly TRBD1 on 5 matching bases. Germline loops: CDR1 SGHNT, CDR2 YYREEE (reference sequence). The CDR3 contains 15 residues.